The 21 T cell receptor beta chains given below trace back to one sample, sequenced in a study of PD-L1 blockade in urothelial cancer. Produced via immunoSEQ multiplex PCR; TCRdb's table is partial and in-frame only. The sample has roughly 87,000 clones; around 90% are singletons. This specimen consisted of PBMCs, obtained around atezolizumab (anti-PD-L1) treatment. These receptors came from an older woman with urothelial cancer.

The genes are TRBV11-2 and TRBJ2-5; D remains unclear. There are 13 residues in the CDR3. Trimming cost V 2 bases and J 3 bases, with 7 bases left between them. Germline-derived CDR1 and CDR2 are SGHAT and FQNNGV. The DNA of the CDR3 is TGTGCCAGCAGCTTATCCAGCGAAGAGACCCAGTACTTC. It specifies CASSLSSEETQYF.

In nucleotides, the CDR3 is TGTGCCAGCAGCACTGGGACAGGGTTTTATGGCTACACCTTC. Amino acids: CASSTGTGFYGYTF. This sequence joins TRBV7-2 and TRBJ1-2; TRBD1 aligns across 9 bases. Germline CDR1 reads SGHTA; CDR2 reads FQGNSA. Trimming removed 5 bases from V and 5 bases from J; junction bases left unmatched: 6. The CDR3 extends over 14 amino acids.

The chain carries TRBV28 and TRBJ2-2, with TRBD1 matching 8 bases. The CDR3 spans 15 residues. CDR1 is MDHEN and CDR2 is SYDVKM in the germline V gene. With V trimmed by 6 bases and J by 6 bases, 9 bases remained unmatched. As DNA, the CDR3 is TGTGCCAGCAGGTGGACAGGGCAGGGGGCCGGGGAGCTGTTTTTT. Its translation: CASRWTGQGAGELFF. Full variable domain (remainder filled in from reference TRBV28 and TRBJ2-2): DVKVTQSSRYLVKRTGEKVFLECVQDMDHENMFWYRQDPGLGLRLIYFSYDVKMKEKGDIPEGYSVSREKKERFSLILESASTNQTSMYLCASRWTGQGAGELFFGEGSRLTVL.

The chain has TRBV5-8 and TRBJ2-1; possible D gene TRBD2, 5 bases. V lost 2 bases, J lost 7 bases, and 13 bases lay in between. The CDR3 runs 14 residues. Germline V gene lookup returns CDR1 SGHTS and CDR2 YDEGEE. CDR3 nucleotides: TGTGCCAGCAGCTTCGTGGGAGTCTTTAATGAGCAGTTCTTC. It yields the protein CASSFVGVFNEQFF.

The rearrangement uses TRBV5-5 and TRBJ2-3; the D gene is possibly TRBD2 (6 bases). Germline V gene sequence: CDR1 SGHKS, CDR2 YYEKEE (reference sequence). The CDR3 consists of 15 residues. Trimming left V 0 bases short and J 3 bases short, with 11 bases between. This chain's CDR3 is CASSLAGGGTDTQYF. CDR3 bases: TGTGCCAGCAGCTTGGCCGGGGGTGGGACAGATACGCAGTATTTT.

This chain uses TRBV5-1 with TRBJ2-7, with 9 bases matching TRBD1. J gave up 2 bases and V 0 bases, and 3 bases lay outside the gene matches. This CDR3 has 15 residues. Germline lookup yields CDR1 SGHRS and CDR2 YFSETQ. CDR3: CASSLGDRETYEQYF. DNA of the CDR3: TGCGCCAGCAGCTTGGGGGACAGGGAAACCTACGAGCAGTACTTC.

This clone has only a few counts. The chain is built from TRBV10-1 and TRBJ2-2, with D perhaps TRBD2 (5 bases). This CDR3 region has 13 residues. In germline, CDR1 is WNHNN, CDR2 SYGVQD (reference sequence). V was clipped by 9 bases and J by 4 bases, with 12 bases between them. CDR3 sequence: CASSRGSTGELFF. The CDR3 DNA reads TGCGCCAGTAGCAGAGGGAGCACCGGGGAGCTGTTTTTT.

This clone was observed a single time. The V and J genes are TRBV6-1 and TRBJ1-2; a weak D match, TRBD1 (6 bases). This CDR3 has 16 residues. CDR1 and CDR2 from the germline V gene are MNHNS and SASEGT. V lost 2 bases and J 1 base, leaving 14 bases between the germline ends. The CDR3 DNA is TGTGCCAGCAGTGAATTAGGGACACCATTTAACTATGGCTACACCTTC. Its translation is CASSELGTPFNYGYTF.

The chain couples TRBV9 to TRBJ2-2; tentatively, D is TRBD2 (5 bases). Germline V gives CDR1 SGDLS, CDR2 YYNGEE. Between the trimmed V and J ends, which lost 0 bases and 6 bases, there was a span of 6 bases. This CDR3 has 13 residues. In nucleotides, the CDR3 is TGTGCCAGCAGCGTAGTCGGGGCCGGGGAGCTGTTTTTT. Translating gives CASSVVGAGELFF.

The chain employs TRBV19 and TRBJ1-3; 8 nucleotides agree with TRBD1. Germline CDR1 reads LNHDA; CDR2 reads SQIVND (reference sequence). J lost 2 bases, V lost 8 bases, and 5 bases had no gene match. The CDR3 runs to 14 residues. The CDR3 loop reads CASFDRGAGNTIYF. CDR3 coding DNA: TGTGCCAGTTTCGACAGGGGCGCTGGAAACACCATATATTTT.

J is TRBJ1-2 and V is TRBV5-6; no reliable D call. The germline gives CDR1 SGHDT, CDR2 YYEEEE. The CDR3 has 17 amino acids. The V end lost 4 bases, the J end lost 4 bases, and 23 bases lay between the germline ends. CDR3 in DNA: TGTGCCAGCAGCGACCAGTTCCCCGCGGGGTTTCGCTATGGCTACACCTTC. It encodes CASSDQFPAGFRYGYTF.

The table lists this clone with a few counts. V and J are TRBV19 and TRBJ2-7, with D tentatively TRBD2 (5 bases). V dropped 3 bases and J dropped 2 bases, with 14 bases sitting between them. The germline V gene encodes CDR1 LNHDA and CDR2 SQIVND (reference sequence). The CDR3 runs 15 residues. CDR3 DNA sequence: TGTGCCAGTAGTATTTCGGGAACAGAGACCTACGAGCAGTACTTC. Translation gives CASSISGTETYEQYF.

This clone showed up just once. This rearrangement joins TRBV4-1 to TRBJ2-4; TRBD1 agrees at 9 bases. This CDR3 has 17 residues. Losses at the gene ends were 6 bases for V and 4 bases for J; bases not matched to a gene: 13. Germline CDR1 MGHRA, CDR2 YSYEKL. The CDR3 loop is CASRPLTGGAVKNIQYF. The CDR3 DNA follows: TGCGCCAGCAGGCCATTAACAGGGGGCGCGGTGAAAAACATTCAGTACTTC.

The J gene is TRBJ2-5, the V gene TRBV5-1; TRBD2 matches 7 bases. Germline V lookup: CDR1 SGHRS, CDR2 YFSETQ. This CDR3 spans 15 amino acids. The ends lost 0 bases at V and 4 bases at J; junction bases unmatched: 6. CDR3 in amino acids: CASSLGAGRAETQYF. CDR3 in DNA: TGCGCCAGCAGCTTGGGAGCGGGACGGGCAGAGACCCAGTACTTC.

The chain is built from TRBV6-1 and TRBJ2-4; TRBD1 agrees at 10 bases. Germline assignment: CDR1 MNHNS and CDR2 SASEGT. V shed 5 bases, J shed 3 bases, and the junction held 4 bases outside the gene matches. CDR3 length equals 15 residues. The CDR3 region has the DNA TGTGCCAGCAGTCTCGACAGGGGGCGCAAAAACATTCAGTACTTC. Translated: CASSLDRGRKNIQYF.

This chain links TRBV7-6 with TRBJ2-2; 7 bases map to TRBD1. The germline V gene has CDR1 SGHVS and CDR2 FNYEAQ. The CDR3 totals 15 residues. Losses at the gene ends were 1 base for V and 4 bases for J; bases not matched to a gene: 3. The CDR3 loop reads CASSLEGAVTGELFF. CDR3 DNA sequence: TGTGCCAGCAGCTTAGAGGGGGCGGTCACCGGGGAGCTGTTTTTT.

The CDR3 region is CASSQDPRQGTNTGELFF. CDR3 nucleotide sequence: TGTGCCAGTAGTCAGGATCCAAGACAGGGAACGAACACCGGGGAGCTGTTTTTT. The chain employs TRBV19 and TRBJ2-2; 7 bases line up with TRBD1. With V trimmed by 5 bases and J by 0 bases, 12 bases remained unmatched. This CDR3 contains 18 residues. CDR1 and CDR2 from the germline V gene are LNHDA and SQIVND (reference sequence).

V usage is TRBV5-6 and J usage is TRBJ2-1; 8 nucleotides align to TRBD2. Trimming took 3 bases from V and 8 from J; bases not matched to a gene: 7. The CDR3 spans 14 residues. Germline V gene data show CDR1 as SGHDT and CDR2 as YYEEEE. CDR3 sequence: CASSWGRGVDEQFF. Here the CDR3 DNA reads TGTGCCAGCAGCTGGGGGCGGGGGGTCGATGAGCAGTTCTTC.

This clone was counted a few times. This chain links TRBV7-2 with TRBJ2-7, with TRBD2 identical over 7 bases. CDR3 length equals 15 residues. The V gene end was trimmed by 5 bases and the J gene end by 2 bases; junction bases not matched to a gene: 9. From germline, CDR1 is SGHTA and CDR2 FQGNSA. CDR3 in amino acids: CASSLPGLRTYEQYF. Written as DNA, the CDR3 is TGTGCCAGCAGCCTCCCGGGACTAAGAACCTACGAGCAGTACTTC.

This clone was seen a single time. This chain connects TRBV4-3 to TRBJ1-4; maybe TRBD1 (5 bases). The ends were cut back, 2 bases at V and 5 bases at J, with 12 bases in the middle. The CDR3 consists of 15 residues. Per germline, CDR1 LGHNA and CDR2 YSLEER. CDR3 sequence: CASSQWRGLNEKLFF. The DNA for the CDR3 is TGCGCCAGCAGCCAATGGCGGGGGTTAAATGAAAAACTGTTTTTT.

This chain joins TRBV2 and TRBJ1-2; the D gene is possibly TRBD1 (6 bases). Germline V lookup: CDR1 SNHLY, CDR2 FYNNEI. Between the trimmed V and J ends, which lost 7 bases and 4 bases, there was a span of 10 bases. This CDR3 is 12 amino acids long. CDR3 nucleotides: TGTGCCAGCACTCCAGGGGTCTATGGCTACACCTTC. This codes for CASTPGVYGYTF.